These T cell receptor beta chains were read from a single sample in a study of blood T cell repertoires in COVID-19. Assay: immunoSEQ multiplex PCR; the TCRdb copy retains only in-frame clones and omits some. The sample contains 400,000 to 500,000 clones, around nine tenths of which appear only once. Sequenced sample: PBMCs or T cells enriched from blood (not recorded which). The source is a woman aged 18-29 years who had been exposed to COVID-19. Both conserved end residues are part of each CDR3. The D gene is left open where the match is weak. For some rows the clone size is stated as once, few or many, or as a class when expanded; others skip it.

J gene: TRBJ1-2
clone size: once
V gene: TRBV28
CDR3 length: 16
D gene: NA
CDR3 DNA: TGTGCCAGCCGGCGAGCTGGGAGCCAACCCTCCAATGGCTACACCTTC
CDR3 protein: CASRRAGSQPSNGYTF

J gene: TRBJ1-4
clone size: NA
V gene: TRBV5-6
CDR3 length: 12
D gene: NA
CDR3 DNA: TGTGCCAGCAGCCCATCGAGCGGCAGGCTAGCTTTT
CDR3 protein: CASSPSSGRLAF

J gene: TRBJ2-2
clone size: NA
V gene: TRBV7-9
CDR3 length: 17
D gene: TRBD1
CDR3 DNA: TGTGCCAGCAGCCAGACTCCGGGACAGGGTTACACCGGGGAGCTGTTTTTT
CDR3 protein: CASSQTPGQGYTGELFF

J gene: TRBJ2-7
clone size: NA
V gene: TRBV27
CDR3 length: 17
D gene: NA
CDR3 DNA: TGTGCCAGCAGTTCCTCACATCACCCGGGAATCGGCTACGAGCAGTACTTC
CDR3 protein: CASSSSHHPGIGYEQYF

J gene: TRBJ2-3
clone size: NA
V gene: TRBV3-1/TRBV3-2
CDR3 length: 21
D gene: TRBD2
CDR3 DNA: TGTGCCAGCAGCCAAGATCAGCTTCGAGGAGCGACTAGCGGTAGAAGACATACGCAGTATTTT
CDR3 protein: CASSQDQLRGATSGRRHTQYF

J gene: TRBJ2-1
clone size: once
V gene: TRBV5-8
CDR3 length: 19
D gene: TRBD2
CDR3 DNA: TGTGCCAGCAGCGTGGCGGGGCCGGGATTCGGGAGGGCCCAGGGGGAGCAGTTCTTC
CDR3 protein: CASSVAGPGFGRAQGEQFF

J gene: TRBJ1-5
clone size: NA
V gene: TRBV2
CDR3 length: 15
D gene: NA
CDR3 DNA: TGTGCCAGCAGAAAAAGGATCGGGGGCAATCAGCCCCAGCATTTT
CDR3 protein: CASRKRIGGNQPQHF

J gene: TRBJ1-1
clone size: NA
V gene: TRBV6-5
CDR3 length: 13
D gene: TRBD1
CDR3 DNA: TGTGCCAGCACCAGGGGGCTGAACACTGAAGCTTTCTTT
CDR3 protein: CASTRGLNTEAFF

J gene: TRBJ1-4
clone size: once
V gene: TRBV11-2
CDR3 length: 13
D gene: NA
CDR3 DNA: TGTGCCAGCAGCGTACGCGTCAATGAAAAACTGTTTTTT
CDR3 protein: CASSVRVNEKLFF

J gene: TRBJ2-3
clone size: NA
V gene: TRBV5-1
CDR3 length: 15
D gene: NA
CDR3 DNA: TGCGCCAGCAGCTTGGCCAGGGTTAGCACAGATACGCAGTATTTT
CDR3 protein: CASSLARVSTDTQYF

J gene: TRBJ2-7
clone size: NA
V gene: TRBV27
CDR3 length: 14
D gene: TRBD2
CDR3 DNA: TGTGCCAGCAATAGCGGGGGCCCCTCCTACGAGCAGTACTTC
CDR3 protein: CASNSGGPSYEQYF

J gene: TRBJ2-7
clone size: NA
V gene: TRBV5-1
CDR3 length: 14
D gene: TRBD1
CDR3 DNA: TGCGCCAGCAGTTTTCCCGGGACAGGGGAAGTCCAGTACTTC
CDR3 protein: CASSFPGTGEVQYF

J gene: TRBJ2-7
clone size: NA
V gene: TRBV19
CDR3 length: 14
D gene: TRBD2
CDR3 DNA: TGTGCCAGTAGTGCGGGACTAGCGGTCCTCGAGCAGTACTTC
CDR3 protein: CASSAGLAVLEQYF

J gene: TRBJ2-5
clone size: once
V gene: TRBV19
CDR3 length: 15
D gene: NA
CDR3 DNA: TGTGCCAGTAGTATAGGCGGGACGGAGCAAGAGACCCAGTACTTC
CDR3 protein: CASSIGGTEQETQYF

J gene: TRBJ2-5
clone size: NA
V gene: TRBV15
CDR3 length: 18
D gene: TRBD1
CDR3 DNA: TGTGCCACCAGCATCCGGCTGATTGGGTCTGGGACAGGAGAGACCCAGTACTTC
CDR3 protein: CATSIRLIGSGTGETQYF

J gene: TRBJ1-1
clone size: few
V gene: TRBV7-3
CDR3 length: 14
D gene: NA
CDR3 DNA: TGTGCCAGCAAAGAGGGCCCCATGAACACTGAAGCTTTCTTT
CDR3 protein: CASKEGPMNTEAFF

J gene: TRBJ2-1
clone size: few
V gene: TRBV10-3
CDR3 length: 13
D gene: TRBD2
CDR3 DNA: TGTGCCATCGGGACTAGCGGGCCTGGACAGCAGTTCTTC
CDR3 protein: CAIGTSGPGQQFF

J gene: TRBJ1-1
clone size: NA
V gene: TRBV6-1
CDR3 length: 17
D gene: NA
CDR3 DNA: TGTGCCAGCAGTGAACGGCGGACCAGAGGACTGTCGAGTGAAGCTTTCTTT
CDR3 protein: CASSERRTRGLSSEAFF

J gene: TRBJ1-4
clone size: NA
V gene: TRBV3-1/TRBV3-2
CDR3 length: 15
D gene: NA
CDR3 DNA: TGTGCCAGCAGCCAGGGCGTTTCAACTAATGAAAAACTGTTTTTT
CDR3 protein: CASSQGVSTNEKLFF

J gene: TRBJ1-2
clone size: NA
V gene: TRBV25-1
CDR3 length: 13
D gene: TRBD1
CDR3 DNA: TGTGCCAGCAGTGAAACAGGGGGTCGGGGCTACACCTTC
CDR3 protein: CASSETGGRGYTF

J gene: TRBJ2-7
clone size: NA
V gene: TRBV18
CDR3 length: 15
D gene: TRBD1
CDR3 DNA: TGTGCCAGCTCAGCAGGGGGCGGCGGGTCCTACGAGCAGTACTTC
CDR3 protein: CASSAGGGGSYEQYF

J gene: TRBJ2-3
clone size: NA
V gene: TRBV2
CDR3 length: 15
D gene: TRBD1
CDR3 DNA: TGTGCCACCCCCGCGTGGACAGGCAGCACAGATACGCAGTATTTT
CDR3 protein: CATPAWTGSTDTQYF

J gene: TRBJ2-7
clone size: NA
V gene: TRBV20-1
CDR3 length: 11
D gene: NA
CDR3 DNA: TGCAGTGCTCCTAGGTCCTACGAGCAGTACTTC
CDR3 protein: CSAPRSYEQYF

J gene: TRBJ2-7
clone size: NA
V gene: TRBV7-6
CDR3 length: 15
D gene: NA
CDR3 DNA: TGTGCCAGCAGCTTAGATCTAGCCCCCTACTACGAGCAGTACTTC
CDR3 protein: CASSLDLAPYYEQYF

J gene: TRBJ2-1
clone size: NA
V gene: TRBV7-7
CDR3 length: 21
D gene: TRBD2
CDR3 DNA: TGTGCTAGCAGCTTGAGAGCGGGACTAGCGGCCACATCAACGGACCACAATGAGCAGTTCTTC
CDR3 protein: CASSLRAGLAATSTDHNEQFF

J gene: TRBJ2-1
clone size: NA
V gene: TRBV18
CDR3 length: 15
D gene: TRBD2
CDR3 DNA: TGTGCCAGCTCACCACTTAGCGGGTCCTACAATGAGCAGTTCTTC
CDR3 protein: CASSPLSGSYNEQFF

J gene: TRBJ1-6
clone size: NA
V gene: TRBV30
CDR3 length: 16
D gene: TRBD1
CDR3 DNA: TGTGCCTGGATACCCGGGGGGGGACAGTATAATTCACCCCTCCACTTT
CDR3 protein: CAWIPGGGQYNSPLHF

J gene: TRBJ2-1
clone size: NA
V gene: TRBV28
CDR3 length: 16
D gene: TRBD2
CDR3 DNA: TGTGCCAGCACCCCTCTTCGGAGCGGGAATCACAATGAGCAGTTCTTC
CDR3 protein: CASTPLRSGNHNEQFF

J gene: TRBJ2-5
clone size: NA
V gene: TRBV29-1
CDR3 length: 11
D gene: NA
CDR3 DNA: TGCAGCGTCCTGTCCGCGGAGACCCAGTACTTC
CDR3 protein: CSVLSAETQYF

J gene: TRBJ2-1
clone size: NA
V gene: TRBV18
CDR3 length: 14
D gene: NA
CDR3 DNA: TGTGCCAGCTCACCACTTCCGGACTCCAATGAGCAGTTCTTC
CDR3 protein: CASSPLPDSNEQFF

J gene: TRBJ2-5
clone size: NA
V gene: TRBV21-1
CDR3 length: 14
D gene: NA
CDR3 DNA: TGTGCCAGCAGCAAAGTACAGGGGGAGGAGACCCAGTACTTC
CDR3 protein: CASSKVQGEETQYF

J gene: TRBJ2-7
clone size: NA
V gene: TRBV28
CDR3 length: 15
D gene: TRBD2
CDR3 DNA: TGTGCCAGCAGTTTTGAAGCGGGGGGGATTTACGAGCAGTACTTC
CDR3 protein: CASSFEAGGIYEQYF

J gene: TRBJ1-2
clone size: NA
V gene: TRBV19
CDR3 length: 14
D gene: NA
CDR3 DNA: TGTGCCAGTAGGCGGTTTGAGGGATCCTATGGCTACACCTTC
CDR3 protein: CASRRFEGSYGYTF

J gene: TRBJ1-6
clone size: NA
V gene: TRBV5-4
CDR3 length: 15
D gene: TRBD1
CDR3 DNA: TGTGCCAGCAGCAAACAGGGGGCGGACCGATCACCCCTCCACTTT
CDR3 protein: CASSKQGADRSPLHF

J gene: TRBJ2-2
clone size: NA
V gene: TRBV4-3
CDR3 length: 17
D gene: NA
CDR3 DNA: TGCGCCAGCAGCCAAGATTTGGGGGGTCGGATCGCCGGGGAGCTGTTTTTT
CDR3 protein: CASSQDLGGRIAGELFF

J gene: TRBJ1-2
clone size: NA
V gene: TRBV3-1/TRBV3-2
CDR3 length: 15
D gene: TRBD1
CDR3 DNA: TGTGCCAGCAGCCAAGGCAAAACAGGGGGGGGCGGCTACACCTTC
CDR3 protein: CASSQGKTGGGGYTF

J gene: TRBJ1-2
clone size: NA
V gene: TRBV28
CDR3 length: 15
D gene: NA
CDR3 DNA: TGTGCCAGCGGGAGGAGGGAGGCCAAGCACTATGGCTACACCTTC
CDR3 protein: CASGRREAKHYGYTF

J gene: TRBJ1-2
clone size: NA
V gene: TRBV20-1
CDR3 length: 11
D gene: NA
CDR3 DNA: TGCAGTGCTGGACGGGGGGATGGCTACACCTTC
CDR3 protein: CSAGRGDGYTF

J gene: TRBJ2-6
clone size: NA
V gene: TRBV28
CDR3 length: 15
D gene: TRBD1
CDR3 DNA: TGTGCCAGCAGTACACAGGGGGCTGGGGCCAACGTCCTGACTTTC
CDR3 protein: CASSTQGAGANVLTF

J gene: TRBJ2-7
clone size: few
V gene: TRBV10-1
CDR3 length: 10
D gene: TRBD1
CDR3 DNA: TGCGCCAAGACAGGGGGCGAGCAGTACTTC
CDR3 protein: CAKTGGEQYF